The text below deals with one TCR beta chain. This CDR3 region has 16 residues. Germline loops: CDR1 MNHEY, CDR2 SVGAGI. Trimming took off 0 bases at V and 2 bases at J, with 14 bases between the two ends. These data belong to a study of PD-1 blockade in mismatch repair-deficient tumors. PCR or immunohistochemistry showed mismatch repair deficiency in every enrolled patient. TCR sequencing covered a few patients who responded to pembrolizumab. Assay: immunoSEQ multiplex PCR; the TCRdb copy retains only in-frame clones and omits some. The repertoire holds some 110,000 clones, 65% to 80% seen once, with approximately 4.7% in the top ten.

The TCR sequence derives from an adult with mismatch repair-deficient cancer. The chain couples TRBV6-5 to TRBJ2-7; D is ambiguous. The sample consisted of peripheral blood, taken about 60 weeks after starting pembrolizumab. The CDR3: CASSYSDARPTYEQYF. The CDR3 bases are TGTGCCAGCAGTTACTCGGACGCCCGTCCCACCTACGAGCAGTACTTC.